What follows are 9 T cell receptor beta chains derived from one specimen sequenced in a study of shared clonotypes between healthy human individuals. Naive-designated CD8 cells lacked CD45RO, were positively enriched for CCR7, and omitted terminally differentiated effector memory CD45RA+ cells. Sequencing used immunoSEQ multiplex PCR; TCRdb keeps in-frame clones, though not all of them. The table has about 2.2 million clones, around 95% seen once. The sample consisted of naive CD8+ T cells from PBMCs. The receptors derive from a man between 18 and 35 years old in good health. Some clones in this sample may be carry-over from other donors' samples.

Of note for this clone: Other DNA sequences within the sample encode an identical CDR3. This chain joins TRBV5-1 and TRBJ2-7; 7 bases fit TRBD1. The CDR3 has 13 amino acids. Germline loops: CDR1 SGHRS, CDR2 YFSETQ. Trimming at V came to 3 bases and at J to 4 bases, leaving 4 bases not matched to a gene. CDR3 loop: CASSWDRGYEQYF. The CDR3 DNA follows: TGCGCCAGCAGCTGGGACAGAGGATACGAGCAGTACTTC.

J is TRBJ2-1 and V is TRBV4-3, with D unclear. Trimming removed 1 base from V and 4 bases from J, with 8 bases in between. Germline V gene lookup returns CDR1 LGHNA and CDR2 YSLEER. This CDR3 region has 14 residues. CDR3 DNA sequence: TGCGCCAGCAGCCAAGGAACCCAGTACAATGAGCAGTTCTTC. Amino acid sequence: CASSQGTQYNEQFF.

V usage is TRBV2 and J usage is TRBJ1-2; unclear D gene. CDR3 length equals 13 residues. V was clipped by 8 bases and J by 7 bases, with 17 bases between them. Germline CDR1 SNHLY, CDR2 FYNNEI. CDR3 DNA: TGTGCCAGCCACCAGGTTGCCTGGGCTGGCTACACCTTC. As protein: CASHQVAWAGYTF.

The genes are TRBV27 and TRBJ2-6, with TRBD1 as a possible D gene (6 bases). V was shortened by 1 base and J by 0 bases, with 16 bases between the two germline ends. The CDR3 totals 19 residues. The V gene's germline CDR1 is MNHEY and CDR2 SMNVEV (reference sequence). Here the CDR3 DNA reads TGTGCCAGCAGTTTATTATGGCAGGGGATTGTCTCTGGGGCCAACGTCCTGACTTTC. This encodes CASSLLWQGIVSGANVLTF.

The rearrangement uses TRBV28 and TRBJ2-2; a weak D match, TRBD2 (5 bases). This CDR3 region has 17 residues. Trimming cost V 3 bases and J 2 bases, with 16 bases left between them. Germline lookup yields CDR1 MDHEN and CDR2 SYDVKM. CDR3 sequence: CASSFLLGEPNTGELFF. The CDR3 DNA is TGTGCCAGCAGTTTCCTCCTGGGAGAGCCTAACACCGGGGAGCTGTTTTTT. Full variable domain (missing parts from reference TRBV28 and TRBJ2-2): DVKVTQSSRYLVKRTGEKVFLECVQDMDHENMFWYRQDPGLGLRLIYFSYDVKMKEKGDIPEGYSVSREKKERFSLILESASTNQTSMYLCASSFLLGEPNTGELFFGEGSRLTVL.

The chain carries TRBV23-1 and TRBJ2-2, with a weak D call TRBD2 (6 bases). TRBV23-1 is an ORF, with its function uncertain. Trimming removed 6 bases at V and 7 bases at J, with 12 bases between. This CDR3 has 13 residues. The CDR3 DNA sequence: TGCGCCAGCAGACACAGGAGGGGCGGGGAGCTGTTTTTT. Translating gives CASRHRRGGELFF.

The CDR3: CASSDRTVSGANVLTF. CDR3 sequence (DNA): TGTGCCAGCAGTGATCGAACAGTCTCTGGGGCCAACGTCCTGACTTTC. The J gene is TRBJ2-6, the V gene TRBV2; D gene ambiguous. Germline V CDR1 and CDR2: SNHLY, FYNNEI. V gave up 3 bases and J gave up 0 bases, with 9 bases separating them. CDR3 length: 16 amino acids. Together with reference TRBV2 and TRBJ2-6, the CDR3 gives the full variable domain: EPEVTQTPSHQVTQMGQEVILRCVPISNHLYFYWYRQILGQKVEFLVSFYNNEISEKSEIFDDQFSVERPDGSNFTLKIRSTKLEDSAMYFCASSDRTVSGANVLTFGAGSRLTVL.

The chain employs TRBV29-1 and TRBJ1-2, with D unresolved. This CDR3 has 11 residues. V was shortened by 4 bases and J by 4 bases, with 7 bases between the two germline ends. Germline CDR1 and CDR2: SQVTM and ANQGSEA. Written as DNA, the CDR3 is TGCAGCGTTGTAGTCAGCTATGGCTACACCTTC. Translated, it gives CSVVVSYGYTF.

This chain's CDR3 is CASSLRMGGTDTQYF. In DNA form, the CDR3 reads TGCGCCAGCAGCCTACGGATGGGGGGCACAGATACGCAGTATTTT. The chain combines TRBV5-1 with TRBJ2-3; D assignment may be TRBD1 or TRBD2 (5 bases each). The V end lost 4 bases, the J end lost 1 base, and 13 bases lay between the germline ends. Germline lookup yields CDR1 SGHRS and CDR2 YFSETQ. The CDR3 has 15 residues.